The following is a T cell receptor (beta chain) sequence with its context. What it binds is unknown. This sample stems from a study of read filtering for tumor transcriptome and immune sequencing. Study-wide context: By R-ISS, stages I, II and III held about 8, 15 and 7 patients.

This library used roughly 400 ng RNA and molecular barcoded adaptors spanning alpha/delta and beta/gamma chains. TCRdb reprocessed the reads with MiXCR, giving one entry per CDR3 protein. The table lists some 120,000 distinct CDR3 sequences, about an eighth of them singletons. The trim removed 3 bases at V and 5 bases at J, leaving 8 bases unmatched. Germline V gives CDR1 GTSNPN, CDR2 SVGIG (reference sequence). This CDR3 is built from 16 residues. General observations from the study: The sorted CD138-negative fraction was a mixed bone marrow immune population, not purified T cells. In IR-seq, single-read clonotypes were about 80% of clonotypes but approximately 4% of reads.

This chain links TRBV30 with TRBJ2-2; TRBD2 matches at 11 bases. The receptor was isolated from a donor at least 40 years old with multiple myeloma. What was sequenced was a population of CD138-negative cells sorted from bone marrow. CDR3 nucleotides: TGTGCCTGGAGCGGTACTAGCGGGAGAAAAACCGGGGAGCTGTTTTTT. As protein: CAWSGTSGRKTGELFF.